This T cell receptor beta chain was obtained from a study of CD8+ T cells in alopecia areata listed by TCRdb under 2018. Turning to the overall study: Treated patients were enrolled in an open-label pilot trial of oral tofacitinib at 5 to 10 mg twice daily for moderate-to-severe alopecia areata. Patients received tofacitinib for 6 to 18 months and were then followed off drug for 6 months to check for delayed response and recurrence. High-throughput TCRbeta sequencing was used to examine T cell clonal expansion in alopecia areata in both the C3H/HeJ mouse model and human patients. Human TCRbeta sequencing covered scalp tissue and sorted CD4+ and CD8+ peripheral blood T cells from patchy and totalis/universalis alopecia areata patients and healthy controls. Patients on tofacitinib were biopsied at baseline and after 4 and 24 weeks of treatment, and several of the patients also had a later scalp biopsy. Scalp clonality was compared across normal scalp (n=4), patchy alopecia areata scalp (n=8), and alopecia totalis/universalis scalp (n=8). RNA came from the PAXgene miRNA kit for fixed scalp, the miRNeasy kit for PBMCs, and the RNeasy kit for mouse skin. Amplification of TCRbeta CDR3 regions was done by immunoSEQ multiplex PCR using 35 Vbeta forward primers and 13 Jbeta reverse primers. Broader findings and caveats from the paper: Unlike mouse skin, which is dominated by gammadelta T cells, normal human skin has resident alphabeta T cells that are also sequenced, and this complicates analysis of the scalp TCR repertoire. Shared TCR sequences between patients were less evident than in mice, which may be partly attributable to HLA diversity in the patient population. Higher clonality and more expanded CD8+ clones were observed in lesional scalp than in normal scalp, particularly in alopecia totalis/universalis, a finding suggestive of antigenic drive.

In regard to this clone: Its antigen is not yet known. It has no much larger one-base neighbor in the sample; base qualities were not kept.

At the junction V is shortened by 4 bases and J by 5 bases, with 13 bases in between. The CDR3 measures 14 amino acids from cysteine to phenylalanine. Of the read, only the CDR3 DNA is kept; its 42 bases are in frame from base 1. The germline V gene provides CDR1 SGDLS and CDR2 YYNGEE. From alopecia areata patients, peripheral blood was collected along with lesional scalp punch biopsies. After PBMCs were isolated by density centrifugation and stained for CD3, CD4 and CD8, a FACSAria was used to sort CD4+ and CD8+ T cells. Libraries came from the immunoSEQ multiplex PCR assay. RNA was extracted from all samples and reverse transcribed into cDNA, which served as template for TCR sequencing. SuperScript III was used for first-strand cDNA synthesis, primed with a 2:1 mix of oligo-dT and random hexamers. Amplification bias was assessed with a synthetic immune receptor repertoire, and residual bias was removed computationally. As for the authors' bioinformatics: Raw reads were preprocessed for error removal, and CDR3 was defined according to IMGT conventions as running from the conserved cysteine to phenylalanine. Clonality was computed as 1 minus the Shannon entropy, with the entropy normalized by log2 of the number of productive unique TCRs. Whether scalp clones were CD4 or CD8 was inferred by matching scalp TCRbeta sequences against CD4 and CD8 repertoires sorted from blood. TCRdb provides this immuneACCESS table in a form limited to in-frame rearrangements. Some clones are lacking; in checked studies, under half of them reflect an unresolved V gene, and why the rest are absent is not known. The DNA gave D and trimming, while V, J and clone size come from that table. The sample table contains around 140,000 clones; only one count was recorded for roughly 50% of them. The top ten clones comprise approximately 6.6% of the sample.

The origin of this receptor is a human donor with alopecia areata. Recombination joined TRBV9 with TRBJ2-1; the D region possibly corresponds to TRBD2 (5 bases align). The sequenced material came from CD4+ T cells sorted from blood. The CDR3 reads CASSQASGNNEQFF. The DNA sequence is TGTGCCAGCAGCCAAGCCAGCGGAAACAATGAGCAGTTCTTC.